This entry lists 15 T cell receptor beta chains sequenced from one sample in a study of blood T cells in healthy people across ages. With a J-beta primer mix and a sample-barcoded 5' primer, a second PCR ran 7 to 11 cycles. Each CDR3 protein gets one entry after TCRdb re-called the 5' RACE reads with MiXCR. The data contain some 800,000 distinct CDR3 sequences, about 42% of them singletons. Specimen: blood. These receptor sequences come from a man aged 60 to 69 in good health.

The table lists this clonotype with a few counts. The rearrangement uses TRBV20-1 and TRBJ1-5; D is perhaps TRBD1 (5 bases). The V gene lost 3 bases and the J gene lost 2 bases, with 14 bases spanning the gap. CDR1 and CDR2 from the germline V gene are DFQATT and SNEGSKA (reference sequence). The CDR3 length is 15 residues. The CDR3 loop is CSASIRGIGNQPQHF. The CDR3 coding sequence is TGCAGTGCTAGTATTCGGGGGATAGGCAATCAGCCCCAGCATTTT.

This clonotype was counted only a few times. The rearrangement links TRBV6-2 or TRBV6-3 to TRBJ2-1; the D is unclear. The CDR3 is 16 residues long. V was trimmed by 8 bases and J by 10 bases, leaving 27 bases between them. Germline assignment: CDR1 MNHEY and CDR2 SVGEGT. CDR3 region: CASYGPGSLPLWEQFF. CDR3 DNA: TGTGCCAGCTATGGCCCTGGTAGTTTACCCCTTTGGGAGCAGTTCTTC.

J is TRBJ1-1 and V is TRBV5-1; D gene ambiguous. V was shortened by 0 bases and J by 4 bases, with 16 bases between the two germline ends. The CDR3 covers 16 residues. The germline V gene encodes CDR1 SGHRS and CDR2 YFSETQ. CDR3 sequence reads: CASSLDPAGLGTEAFF. CDR3 bases: TGCGCCAGCAGCTTGGATCCGGCGGGATTGGGCACTGAAGCTTTCTTT.

The chain combines TRBV7-2 with TRBJ2-1, with 12 bases aligning to TRBD2. The CDR3 is 19 residues long. The V gene end was trimmed by 2 bases and the J gene end by 1 base; junction bases not matched to a gene: 9. From germline, CDR1 is SGHTA and CDR2 FQGNSA. The CDR3 nucleotides are TGTGCCAGCAGCTTAATGGGGCTAGCGGGGGGGAGGTCCTACAATGAGCAGTTCTTC. Translating it yields CASSLMGLAGGRSYNEQFF. The complete variable domain, with remaining parts taken from reference TRBV7-2 and TRBJ2-1, reads GAGVSQSPSNKVTEKGKDVELRCDPISGHTALYWYRQSLGQGLEFLIYFQGNSAPDKSGLPSDRFSAERTGGSVSTLTIQRTQQEDSAVYLCASSLMGLAGGRSYNEQFFGPGTRLTVL.

This rearrangement joins TRBV6-1 to TRBJ1-2; 8 nucleotides align to TRBD1. Per the germline V gene, CDR1 is MNHNS and CDR2 is SASEGT. V shed 6 bases and J 4 bases; nucleotides not matched to a gene: 7. The CDR3 is 14 amino acids. DNA for the CDR3: TGTGCCAGCAGAGGCAGGGGGCTTAGCTATGGCTACACCTTC. This encodes CASRGRGLSYGYTF.

This rearrangement joins TRBV3-1 to TRBJ2-1; D is unresolved. The CDR3 has 14 residues. V lost 5 bases, J lost 5 bases, and 13 bases lay in between. CDR1 is LGHDT, CDR2 YNNKEL, per germline (reference sequence). The CDR3 is CASSLQTRHNEQFF. The CDR3 nucleotides read TGTGCCAGCAGCTTACAAACGCGGCACAATGAGCAGTTCTTC.

The J gene is TRBJ2-5, the V gene TRBV7-2; D gene uncertain. The J call may not be correct, given that the DNA end is closer to TRBJ2-7. This CDR3 spans 11 amino acids. Per the germline V gene, CDR1 is SGHTA and CDR2 is FQGNSA. The CDR3 protein is CATAPNYEQYF. CDR3 bases: TGTGCCACAGCGCCCAACTACGAGCAGTACTTC.

The chain links TRBV11-3 to TRBJ1-1; D is undetermined. Germline V CDR1 and CDR2: SGHNT, YENEEA. The CDR3 spans 14 residues. V lost 2 bases and J 7 bases, leaving 14 bases between the germline ends. The CDR3 is CASSLLPSGLEAFF. The CDR3 DNA reads TGTGCCAGCAGCTTACTCCCCAGTGGACTTGAAGCTTTCTTT.

This clonotype was observed at least ten times. The rearrangement joins TRBV6-2 or TRBV6-3 to TRBJ1-1, with D possibly being TRBD1 (6 bases). The CDR3 is 13 residues long. V lost 7 bases and J lost 5, with 14 bases in between. Germline CDR1 reads MNHEY; CDR2 reads SVGEGT. Here the CDR3 DNA reads TGTGCCAGCAACTTACAGGGCTCGACTGAAGCTTTCTTT. Translation gives CASNLQGSTEAFF.

This clonotype was observed a handful of times. V gene TRBV10-1 combines with J gene TRBJ2-7; 8 bases are shared with TRBD1. From germline, CDR1 is WNHNN and CDR2 SYGVQD (reference sequence). V was pared by 2 bases and J by 5 bases, with 5 bases of the junction left unmatched. This CDR3 region has 14 residues. The CDR3 region is CASSEPDRVNEQYF. CDR3 in DNA: TGCGCCAGCAGTGAGCCGGACAGGGTAAACGAGCAGTACTTC.

The V gene is TRBV7-2, the J gene TRBJ2-7; 8 bases line up with TRBD2. Trimming cost V 2 bases and J 0 bases; bases outside gene matches: 3. The CDR3 is 15 amino acids. The germline V gene has CDR1 SGHTA and CDR2 FQGNSA. CDR3 coding DNA: TGTGCCAGCAGCTTAACAGCGGGGGACTCCTACGAGCAGTACTTC. Translation gives CASSLTAGDSYEQYF.

V usage is TRBV4-3 and J usage is TRBJ2-2, with D maybe TRBD1 (5 bases). Germline V CDR1 and CDR2: LGHNA, YSLEER. The CDR3 has 14 residues. V gave up 2 bases and J gave up 4 bases, with 8 bases separating them. The CDR3 nucleotides read TGCGCCAGCAGCCAACACCAGGGCACCGGGGAGCTGTTTTTT. It encodes CASSQHQGTGELFF.

This clonotype was detected a few times. The J gene is TRBJ2-7, the V gene TRBV7-6; D gene unclear. V was pared by 1 base and J by 1 base, with 8 bases between. Germline assignment: CDR1 SGHVS and CDR2 FNYEAQ. The CDR3 runs 14 residues. The chain's CDR3 is CASSLVQFSYEQYF. The CDR3 nucleotides are TGTGCCAGCAGCTTAGTACAGTTTTCCTACGAGCAGTACTTC.

The table lists this clonotype with a few counts. This chain uses TRBV7-8 with TRBJ2-7; no clear D gene. V lost 0 bases and J lost 0, with 6 bases in between. The CDR3 consists of 14 residues. Germline V gives CDR1 SGHVS, CDR2 FQNEAQ. CDR3 in DNA: TGTGCCAGCAGCTTAGCCACATACTCCTACGAGCAGTACTTC. It encodes CASSLATYSYEQYF.

The chain combines TRBV11-2 with TRBJ2-3; D might be TRBD1 or TRBD2, each matching 6 bases. V lost 0 bases to trimming and J lost 2 bases, with 9 bases between them. Germline CDR1 reads SGHAT; CDR2 reads FQNNGV. The CDR3 is 15 residues long. CDR3 region: CASSLDWGATDTQYF. The CDR3 nucleotides read TGTGCCAGCAGCTTAGATTGGGGGGCCACAGATACGCAGTATTTT.